This T cell receptor beta chain originates from a study of T cell clonotyping in hematopoietic cell transplantation. General study results and limits: Higher Inverse Simpson Index values in graft donor and pretransplant recipient predicted broader posttransplant TCR diversity. Few recipient clonotypes overlapped donors; over 95% were de novo at given depth. Recipient TCR diversity dropped after transplant; expanded clonotypes rose from day 30 to 180. No sorting was done, leaving CD4 and CD8 contributions mixed.

The CDR3 has 11 residues. The V and J ends lost 6 bases and 7 bases respectively, with 13 bases between them. The germline gives CDR1 DFQATT, CDR2 SNEGSKA (reference sequence). As for this clone: Its antigen is undetermined.

The protocol was immunoSEQ multiplex PCR, while the TCRdb copy is restricted to in-frame clones and leaves out a portion. In the table there are about 69,000 clones, approximately 94% of which are singletons. This clonotype originated in a man aged 50-59 years in good health. Some clones in this sample may be carry-over from other donors' samples. This chain connects TRBV20-1 to TRBJ2-7; D remains unclear. The sequencing sample was made of peripheral blood mononuclear cells. The CDR3 is CSATGQREQYF. The CDR3 DNA follows: TGCAGTGCCACGGGCCAAAGGGAGCAGTACTTC.